This TCR beta chain was obtained from a study of blood T cell repertoires in COVID-19. The germline gives CDR1 SGHTA, CDR2 FQGTGA. The V segment lost 8 bases and the J segment 4 bases; nucleotides outside the gene matches: 4. The CDR3 extends over 13 amino acids. Only in-frame clones appear in the TCRdb table, and some are missing; sequencing was by immunoSEQ multiplex PCR. This repertoire shows about 120,000 clones, over 80% found once; its top ten account for 30%. Sequenced: peripheral blood. The chain joins TRBV7-3 to TRBJ2-3; TRBD2 agrees at 9 bases. The receptor comes from a woman between 65 and 79 years old with acute or convalescent COVID-19. The CDR3 region has the DNA TGTGCCAGCGGGCGGGGGGGCTCAGATACGCAGTATTTT. The encoded protein is CASGRGGSDTQYF.